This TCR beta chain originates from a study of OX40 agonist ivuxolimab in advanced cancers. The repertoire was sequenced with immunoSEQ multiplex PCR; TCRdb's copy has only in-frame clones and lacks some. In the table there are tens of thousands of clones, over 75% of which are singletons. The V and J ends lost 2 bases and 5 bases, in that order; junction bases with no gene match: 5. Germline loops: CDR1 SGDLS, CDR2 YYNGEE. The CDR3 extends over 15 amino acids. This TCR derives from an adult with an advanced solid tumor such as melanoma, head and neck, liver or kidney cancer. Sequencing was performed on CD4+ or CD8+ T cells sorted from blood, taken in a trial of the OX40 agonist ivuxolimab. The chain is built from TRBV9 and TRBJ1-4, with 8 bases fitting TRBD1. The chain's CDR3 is CASSVGQGENEKLFF. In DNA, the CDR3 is TGTGCCAGCAGCGTTGGACAGGGAGAGAATGAAAAACTGTTTTTT.